This entry lists 8 T cell receptor beta chains sequenced from one sample in a study of T-cell reconstitution after alpha-beta-depleted transplantation in children. Preparation of the TCRbeta library was carried out with unique molecular identifiers. From the PCR reads, TCRdb called clonotypes with MiXCR, one entry per CDR3 protein. The sample has over 400,000 distinct CDR3 sequences; under 15% are singletons. The starting material was PBMCs from the stem cell graft donor, obtained from the stem cell graft. These receptor sequences come from a human donor who donated a stem cell graft to a child with combined immunodeficiency.

This chain connects TRBV3-1 to TRBJ2-1, with D perhaps matching TRBD1 or TRBD2 (5 bases each). Germline V CDR1 and CDR2: LGHDT, YNNKEL (reference sequence). Trimming pared 8 bases from V and 7 bases from J, leaving 18 bases between. This CDR3 is 14 amino acids long. The CDR3 loop reads CASSKEGHMNEQFF. CDR3 coding DNA: TGTGCCAGCTCCAAAGAGGGGCATATGAATGAGCAGTTCTTC.

The rearrangement uses TRBV29-1 and TRBJ2-7; 12 bases are shared with TRBD2. V was pared by 6 bases and J by 7 bases, with 7 bases of the junction left unmatched. The CDR3 loop spans 13 amino acids. Per germline, CDR1 SQVTM and CDR2 ANQGSEA. The CDR3 coding sequence is TGCAGCGTCCGACTAGCGGGAGACGGGGAGCAGTACTTC. Translation gives CSVRLAGDGEQYF.

This clonotype was recorded a few times. The gene calls are TRBV20-1 and TRBJ2-3; D may be TRBD2 (6 bases). The V end lost 7 bases, the J end lost 0 bases, and 11 bases lay between the germline ends. Looked up from germline, CDR1 is DFQATT and CDR2 is SNEGSKA (reference sequence). CDR3 length: 13 amino acids. The CDR3 spells CSGLAGSTDTQYF. The CDR3 bases are TGCAGTGGTCTTGCGGGGAGCACAGATACGCAGTATTTT.

V gene TRBV3-1 combines with J gene TRBJ2-2; 8 bases line up with TRBD2. Germline V gene data show CDR1 as LGHDT and CDR2 as YNNKEL (reference sequence). V lost 0 bases to trimming and J lost 6 bases; unmatched junction nucleotides: 3. The CDR3 runs 15 residues. The CDR3 sequence: CASSQDREGPGELFF. CDR3 DNA: TGTGCCAGCAGCCAAGATCGGGAGGGCCCCGGGGAGCTGTTTTTT.

This chain uses TRBV6-2 or TRBV6-3 with TRBJ1-5, with a possible D match to TRBD1 (5 bases). From germline, CDR1 is MNHEY and CDR2 SVGEGT. The V end lost 4 bases, the J end lost 2 bases, and 12 bases lay between the germline ends. The CDR3 runs 15 residues. The CDR3 DNA reads as TGTGCCAGCAGTTCGAGGGGTTATGGCAATCAGCCCCAGCATTTT. Translating it yields CASSSRGYGNQPQHF.

This chain connects TRBV5-6 to TRBJ1-1; D is ambiguous. Germline values: CDR1 SGHDT, CDR2 YYEEEE. The length of the CDR3 is 14 residues. The germline V and J ends were trimmed by 1 base and 1 base, with 8 bases remaining between them. CDR3 sequence reads: CASSLRSSNTEAFF. The CDR3 DNA is TGTGCCAGCAGCTTGCGATCTTCGAACACTGAAGCTTTCTTT.

This clonotype was seen more than once but under ten times. The DNA of the CDR3 is TGTGCCAGCAGCTTTAATACGGATACGCAGTATTTT. Translating it yields CASSFNTDTQYF. The genes are TRBV11-1 and TRBJ2-3; no reliable D call. V was pared by 3 bases and J by 6 bases, with 7 bases between. Germline-derived CDR1 and CDR2 are SGHAT and FQDESV (reference sequence). CDR3 length equals 12 residues.

The chain links TRBV27 to TRBJ1-2, with D maybe TRBD1 (5 bases). Trimming shortened V by 1 base and J by 8 bases, and 20 bases separated the two germline ends. This CDR3 spans 16 amino acids. The germline gives CDR1 MNHEY, CDR2 SMNVEV (reference sequence). CDR3 DNA sequence: TGTGCCAGCAGTTTATTAGGGACGGCCAGAAGGCGGGGCTACACCTTC. This gives the protein CASSLLGTARRRGYTF.